The 14 T cell receptor beta chains in this list originate from one sample, sequenced in a study of blood T cell repertoires in COVID-19. Here immunoSEQ multiplex PCR was the method, and the copy in TCRdb shows in-frame clones only, minus some. The sample has roughly 200,000 clones; approximately 90% are singletons. The sequenced sample consisted of PBMCs or T cells enriched from blood (not recorded which). The source of these receptors is a man aged 30 to 45 who had recovered from COVID-19.

This chain uses TRBV21-1 with TRBJ1-2; the table assigns TRBD1, which was not confirmed against the DNA. TRBV21-1 counts as a pseudogene. The CDR3 consists of 16 residues. CDR3 DNA sequence: TGTGCCAGCAGCAAAGCGAAGGACGACAGGGAGGATGGCTACACCTTC. The encoded protein is CASSKAKDDREDGYTF.

The chain links TRBV11-3 to TRBJ2-3, with 7 nucleotides matching TRBD1. This CDR3 spans 15 amino acids. The ends lost 4 bases at V and 4 bases at J; junction bases unmatched: 8. The V gene's germline CDR1 is SGHNT and CDR2 YENEEA. CDR3 sequence reads: CASSSPAQGADTQYF. CDR3 bases: TGTGCCAGCAGCTCCCCAGCTCAGGGGGCAGATACGCAGTATTTT. Together with reference TRBV11-3 and TRBJ2-3, the CDR3 gives the full variable domain: EAGVVQSPRYKIIEKKQPVAFWCNPISGHNTLYWYLQNLGQGPELLIRYENEEAVDDSQLPKDRFSAERLKGVDSTLKIQPAELGDSAVYLCASSSPAQGADTQYFGPGTRLTVL.

The chain links TRBV2 to TRBJ1-1, with 9 bases identical to TRBD1. The ends lost 5 bases at V and 1 base at J; junction bases unmatched: 5. CDR1 is SNHLY and CDR2 is FYNNEI in the germline V gene. The CDR3 loop spans 15 amino acids. CDR3 residues: CASSLQGAGNTEAFF. The CDR3 bases are TGTGCCAGCAGTTTACAGGGGGCAGGGAACACTGAAGCTTTCTTT. The whole variable domain, remainder taken from reference TRBV2 and TRBJ1-1, is EPEVTQTPSHQVTQMGQEVILRCVPISNHLYFYWYRQILGQKVEFLVSFYNNEISEKSEIFDDQFSVERPDGSNFTLKIRSTKLEDSAMYFCASSLQGAGNTEAFFGQGTRLTVV.

This chain joins TRBV7-9 and TRBJ1-6; 9 nucleotides match TRBD1. The V gene's germline CDR1 is SEHNR and CDR2 FQNEAQ (reference sequence). Trimming took 2 bases from V and 10 from J; bases not matched to a gene: 3. The CDR3 runs to 14 residues. DNA of the CDR3: TGTGCCAGCAGCTTAAGGGACAGGGAATCACCCCTCCACTTT. Its translation is CASSLRDRESPLHF.

The V gene is TRBV6-5, the J gene TRBJ2-7; 11 nucleotides agree with TRBD2. J gave up 5 bases and V 0 bases, and 6 bases lay outside the gene matches. CDR3 size: 16 residues. Germline CDR1 is MNHEY and CDR2 is SVGAGI. CDR3 region: CASSYSVAGGFDEQYF. As DNA, the CDR3 is TGTGCCAGCAGTTACTCGGTAGCGGGAGGGTTCGACGAGCAGTACTTC.

The V gene is TRBV18, the J gene TRBJ2-6; D is ambiguous. The CDR3 covers 13 residues. Germline CDR1 and CDR2: KGHSH and LQKENI. Between the trimmed V and J ends, which lost 6 bases and 1 base, there was a span of 4 bases. The CDR3 reads CASSLSGANVLTF. The CDR3 DNA follows: TGTGCCAGCTCCCTGTCTGGGGCCAACGTCCTGACTTTC.

J is TRBJ2-7 and V is TRBV14, with TRBD1 as a possible D gene (6 bases). V was cut by 2 bases and J by 0 bases, with 11 bases left in between. The CDR3 extends over 15 amino acids. Germline V gene data show CDR1 as SGHDN and CDR2 as FVKESK. CDR3 bases: TGTGCCAGCAGCCAATGGGACACCCTCTCCTACGAGCAGTACTTC. Translating gives CASSQWDTLSYEQYF.

The V gene is TRBV3-1 (or the pseudogene TRBV3-2), the J gene TRBJ2-1, with D tentatively TRBD2 (6 bases). The CDR3 extends over 15 amino acids. Trimming took off 3 bases at V and 5 bases at J, with 14 bases between the two ends. From germline, CDR1 is LGHDT and CDR2 YNNKEL (reference sequence). The CDR3 DNA is TGTGCCAGCAGCCATTGCTCGGGAGATCACAATGAGCAGTTCTTC. It codes for CASSHCSGDHNEQFF.

The chain recombines TRBV4-3 with TRBJ2-3; the D is unclear. Germline values: CDR1 LGHNA, CDR2 YSLEER. The CDR3 runs to 15 residues. Deletions cut 0 bases from V and 4 bases from J, with 11 bases between. The DNA of the CDR3 is TGCGCCAGCAGCCAAGATTCGCAGGTAGCAGATACGCAGTATTTT. Amino acid sequence: CASSQDSQVADTQYF.

This sequence joins TRBV10-3 and TRBJ2-7; 7 positions agree with TRBD1. The trim removed 5 bases at V and 3 bases at J, leaving 10 bases unmatched. The CDR3 runs to 15 residues. The germline CDR1 and CDR2 sequences are ENHRY and SYGVKD. CDR3 loop: CAISSRDREYYEQYF. CDR3 coding DNA: TGTGCCATCAGTAGCCGGGACAGAGAATACTACGAGCAGTACTTC.

The chain couples TRBV6-5 to TRBJ1-1, with D unclear. From germline, CDR1 is MNHEY and CDR2 SVGAGI. The CDR3 loop spans 15 amino acids. V was clipped by 1 base and J by 3 bases, with 12 bases between them. As DNA, the CDR3 is TGTGCCAGCAGTTACTATCGTAGGAGGGACACTGAAGCTTTCTTT. Residues: CASSYYRRRDTEAFF.

This chain connects TRBV10-3 to TRBJ2-6; possibly TRBD1 for D (6 bases). This CDR3 comprises 16 residues. CDR1 and CDR2 (germline): ENHRY, SYGVKD. The V gene lost 6 bases and the J gene lost 2 bases, with 14 bases spanning the gap. CDR3 coding DNA: TGTGCCATCAGGGACCTCCACAGGGCTGGGGCCAACGTCCTGACTTTC. Protein: CAIRDLHRAGANVLTF.

This clone was detected only a few times. The V call is TRBV10-2, the J call TRBJ1-2; no clear D gene. Germline V lookup: CDR1 WSHSY, CDR2 SAAADI. V gave up 4 bases and J gave up 8 bases, with 17 bases separating them. This CDR3 spans 14 amino acids. Here the CDR3 DNA reads TGCGCCAGCAGTGTGGAGGGCTTATTTGGGGGCTACACCTTC. Protein: CASSVEGLFGGYTF.

The chain carries TRBV11-2 and TRBJ1-2; 8 positions match TRBD1. The CDR3 consists of 19 residues. The V gene's germline CDR1 is SGHAT and CDR2 FQNNGV. V shed 1 base, J shed 3 bases, and the junction held 16 bases outside the gene matches. The CDR3 reads CASSLAPRTGRAGHYGYTF. DNA for the CDR3: TGTGCCAGCAGCTTAGCCCCCCGGACAGGGAGGGCGGGGCACTATGGCTACACCTTC.